Each of the 21 T cell receptor beta chains below was sequenced from the same sample in a study of CD8+ T cells in alopecia areata. Sequencing used cDNA as its template, made by extracting RNA and reverse transcribing it. Repertoires were generated with immunoSEQ multiplex PCR, while TCRdb's copy carries only in-frame clones and drops some. The data contain 150,000 to 180,000 clones, 40% to 65% of them seen just once; the ten biggest clones take up just under 20%. The specimen comprised CD8+ T cells sorted from blood, sampled at week 0. These receptors were obtained from a human donor with alopecia areata.

The count of this clone is one. The chain links TRBV2 to TRBJ2-7; 7 positions agree with TRBD1. Trimming cost V 7 bases and J 0 bases; bases outside gene matches: 3. This CDR3 contains 13 residues. CDR1 and CDR2 (germline): SNHLY, FYNNEI. The CDR3 nucleotides read TGTGCCAGCAATGGACAGGACTCCTACGAGCAGTACTTC. The encoded protein is CASNGQDSYEQYF.

The rearrangement joins TRBV5-6 to TRBJ2-6, with 7 bases matching TRBD1. The CDR3 covers 15 residues. Germline CDR1 and CDR2: SGHDT and YYEEEE. With V trimmed by 3 bases and J by 2 bases, 2 bases remained unmatched. The chain's CDR3 is CASSSQGAGANVLTF. CDR3 coding DNA: TGTGCCAGCAGCTCCCAGGGGGCTGGGGCCAACGTCCTGACTTTC.

This rearrangement joins TRBV4-3 to TRBJ2-1; TRBD2 agrees at 11 bases. CDR1 and CDR2 from the germline V gene are LGHNA and YSLEER. V trimming: 3 bases; J trimming: 6 bases; junction bases outside the gene matches: 4. The length of the CDR3 is 15 residues. CDR3 sequence: CASSQTSGVGNEQFF. The CDR3 coding sequence is TGCGCCAGCAGCCAGACTAGCGGGGTCGGCAATGAGCAGTTCTTC.

This clone was detected only a few times. This chain links TRBV29-1 with TRBJ1-4; a weak D match, TRBD1 (6 bases). Looked up from germline, CDR1 is SQVTM and CDR2 is ANQGSEA. The ends were cut back, 7 bases at V and 7 bases at J, with 13 bases in the middle. The CDR3 consists of 12 residues. The CDR3 coding sequence is TGCAGCGCTATCGGACAGAGTGAAAAACTGTTTTTT. It is translated as CSAIGQSEKLFF.

V usage is TRBV13 and J usage is TRBJ2-1; 10 bases match TRBD2. The CDR3 sequence is 18 residues long. Germline-derived CDR1 and CDR2 are PRHDT and FYEKMQ (reference sequence). J gave up 8 bases and V 3 bases, and 16 bases lay outside the gene matches. In DNA, the CDR3 is TGTGCCAGCAGCTTTCTAGCGGGGGCCCAAGGAGGGGACGATGAGCAGTTCTTC. This encodes CASSFLAGAQGGDDEQFF.

The V gene is TRBV2, the J gene TRBJ1-1; D not resolved. The V gene's germline CDR1 is SNHLY and CDR2 FYNNEI. The CDR3 has 13 residues. V lost 9 bases and J 1 base, leaving 12 bases between the germline ends. CDR3 residues: CASTAWGNTEAFF. The DNA for the CDR3 is TGTGCCAGTACTGCCTGGGGGAACACTGAAGCTTTCTTT.

This clone was counted between two and nine times. This chain joins TRBV27 and TRBJ2-7; perhaps TRBD1 as D (5 bases). CDR1 is MNHEY, CDR2 SMNVEV, per germline (reference sequence). The V end was cut by 0 bases, the J end by 3 bases, with 12 bases between. This CDR3 is built from 15 residues. The CDR3 DNA reads TGTGCCAGCAGTTTATCGTCAGGGTCAGGCTACGAGCAGTACTTC. Its protein is CASSLSSGSGYEQYF.

The V gene is TRBV29-1, the J gene TRBJ1-1, with unresolved D. Between the trimmed V and J ends, which lost 7 bases and 5 bases, there was a span of 11 bases. The CDR3 sequence is 11 residues long. Germline V lookup: CDR1 SQVTM, CDR2 ANQGSEA. In nucleotides, the CDR3 is TGCAGCGCGACCTTGCGGACTGAAGCTTTCTTT. It is translated as CSATLRTEAFF.

The chain uses TRBV15 and TRBJ1-5; D might be TRBD1 (5 bases). The CDR3 covers 14 residues. The ends were cut back, 9 bases at V and 4 bases at J, with 16 bases in the middle. Germline V CDR1 and CDR2: LNHNV, YYDKDF (reference sequence). Written as DNA, the CDR3 is TGTGCCACTCACTCTGGGGCACCTAATCAGCCCCAGCATTTT. As protein: CATHSGAPNQPQHF.

The genes are TRBV29-1 and TRBJ1-2; D call uncertain. The CDR3 loop spans 12 amino acids. With 6 bases removed from V and 7 bases from J, the gap between germline ends came to 15 bases. Germline V gives CDR1 SQVTM, CDR2 ANQGSEA. In DNA form, the CDR3 reads TGCAGCGTCGCTCGACGGGAGGGTGGCTACACCTTC. Its protein is CSVARREGGYTF.

The V and J genes are TRBV29-1 and TRBJ2-1; D might be TRBD2 (6 bases). V dropped 6 bases and J dropped 5 bases, with 20 bases sitting between them. The V gene's germline CDR1 is SQVTM and CDR2 ANQGSEA. The CDR3 has 15 amino acids. Written as DNA, the CDR3 is TGCAGCGTGGCCGGGACTCCAGAAGGGAACAATGAGCAGTTCTTC. Its protein product is CSVAGTPEGNNEQFF.

The CDR3: CAWTRLDTQYF. CDR3 coding DNA: TGTGCCTGGACTAGATTGGATACGCAGTATTTT. The chain is built from TRBV30 and TRBJ2-3, with D hard to call. In germline, CDR1 is GTSNPN, CDR2 SVGIG (reference sequence). V shed 4 bases and J shed 6 bases, with 8 bases lying between them. This CDR3 is 11 amino acids long. The whole variable domain, filled in from reference TRBV30 and TRBJ2-3, reads SQTIHQWPATLVQPVGSPLSLECTVEGTSNPNLYWYRQAAGRGLQLLFYSVGIGQISSEVPQNLSASRPQDRQFILSSKKLLLSDSGFYLCAWTRLDTQYFGPGTRLTVL.

V usage is TRBV13 and J usage is TRBJ1-1; TRBD1 aligns across 7 bases. With 6 bases clipped from V and 4 bases from J, the junction kept 11 bases outside the gene matches. CDR3 length equals 15 residues. The germline V gene has CDR1 PRHDT and CDR2 FYEKMQ (reference sequence). Written as DNA, the CDR3 is TGTGCCAGCAGTTCAACTACAGGGGTGGGCACTGAAGCTTTCTTT. Protein: CASSSTTGVGTEAFF.

The chain combines TRBV2 with TRBJ2-7; D may be TRBD1 (6 bases). Per the germline V gene, CDR1 is SNHLY and CDR2 is FYNNEI. V shed 6 bases and J shed 3 bases, with 9 bases lying between them. This CDR3 has 12 residues. CDR3 sequence (DNA): TGTGCCAGCAGATACAGGGTCTACGAGCAGTACTTC. Encoded protein: CASRYRVYEQYF.

This clone has just a few counts. The chain has TRBV2 and TRBJ2-2; D not certain. The CDR3 has 12 residues. Trimming pared 8 bases from V and 1 base from J, leaving 5 bases between. Germline lookup yields CDR1 SNHLY and CDR2 FYNNEI. The CDR3 sequence: CASLGNTGELFF. Written as DNA, the CDR3 is TGTGCCAGCCTGGGGAACACCGGGGAGCTGTTTTTT.

The chain employs TRBV5-1 and TRBJ2-7; D remains ambiguous. There are 12 residues in the CDR3. From germline, CDR1 is SGHRS and CDR2 YFSETQ. V was cut by 5 bases and J by 0 bases, with 6 bases left in between. The CDR3 loop is CASREHSYEQYF. For the CDR3, the DNA is TGCGCCAGCAGGGAGCACTCCTACGAGCAGTACTTC.

The chain combines TRBV29-1 with TRBJ1-1; D is uncertain. The CDR3 is 12 residues long. Germline V lookup: CDR1 SQVTM, CDR2 ANQGSEA. V lost 2 bases to trimming and J lost 5 bases, with 9 bases between them. The CDR3 loop is CSVELIGTEAFF. The CDR3 DNA follows: TGCAGCGTTGAACTTATAGGGACTGAAGCTTTCTTT.

This clone was found a few times. The rearrangement links TRBV9 to TRBJ1-2, with 8 nucleotides matching TRBD1. The CDR3 has 17 amino acids. The junction had 11 bases not matched to a gene; V was cut back by 0 bases and J by 4 bases. Germline loops: CDR1 SGDLS, CDR2 YYNGEE. CDR3 sequence: CASSVGDRPRGGYGYTF. In DNA form, the CDR3 reads TGTGCCAGCAGCGTAGGGGACAGGCCCAGGGGTGGCTATGGCTACACCTTC.

The chain links TRBV13 to TRBJ2-1; D unresolved. V was shortened by 5 bases and J by 7 bases, with 12 bases between the two germline ends. CDR1 and CDR2 (germline): PRHDT, FYEKMQ (reference sequence). The CDR3 length is 13 residues. CDR3 sequence (DNA): TGTGCCAGCAGCCCACCGGGCTTGAATGAGCAGTTCTTC. It yields the protein CASSPPGLNEQFF.

V gene TRBV5-6 combines with J gene TRBJ1-5; 8 bases are shared with TRBD1. The CDR3 extends over 16 amino acids. Trimming took 4 bases from V and 0 from J; bases not matched to a gene: 6. From germline, CDR1 is SGHDT and CDR2 YYEEEE. The CDR3 sequence is CASSRGDRYSNQPQHF. As DNA, the CDR3 is TGTGCCAGCAGCCGCGGGGACAGGTATAGCAATCAGCCCCAGCATTTT.

The CDR3 DNA follows: TGCGCCAGCAGCCAAGATGGAACGTCAACCCAAGAGACCCAGTACTTC. Its translation is CASSQDGTSTQETQYF. The gene calls are TRBV4-3 and TRBJ2-5; D gene uncertain. V was pared by 0 bases and J by 1 base, with 12 bases between. The CDR3 sequence is 16 residues long. CDR1 is LGHNA, CDR2 YSLEER, per germline.